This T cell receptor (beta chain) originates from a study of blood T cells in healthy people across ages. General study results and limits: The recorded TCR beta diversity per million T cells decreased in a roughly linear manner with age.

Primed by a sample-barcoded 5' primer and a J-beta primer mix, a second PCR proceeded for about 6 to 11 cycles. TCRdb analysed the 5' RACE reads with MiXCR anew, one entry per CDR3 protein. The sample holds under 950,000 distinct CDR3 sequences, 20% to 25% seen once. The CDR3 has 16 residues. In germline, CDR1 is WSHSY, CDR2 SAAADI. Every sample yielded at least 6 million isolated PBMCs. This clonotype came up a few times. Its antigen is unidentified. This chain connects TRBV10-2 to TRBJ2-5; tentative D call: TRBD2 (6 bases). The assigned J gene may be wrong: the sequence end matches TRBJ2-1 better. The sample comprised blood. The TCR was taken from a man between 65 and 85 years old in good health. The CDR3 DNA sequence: TGCGCCAGCAGTGGATGGCGGGGCCGATCGGGGAATGAGCAGTTCTTC. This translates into CASSGWRGRSGNEQFF.